This entry features one T cell receptor (beta chain) sequence. Its antigen is as yet unknown. This record belongs to a study of shared clonotypes between healthy human individuals. Background on the study: The composition of the donors was a couple of women and a few men aged 18 to 49.

General study results and limits: Clonotype sharing among the donors was expected to vary with sequencing depth.

Assay runs were performed at deep level. Libraries were prepared by immunoSEQ multiplex PCR; TCRdb keeps only in-frame clonotypes and omits some of them. The sample has 400,000 to 500,000 clones, about 80% seen once. The CDR3 length is 15 residues. Germline CDR1 MNHNS, CDR2 SASEGT. V lost 0 bases, J lost 4 bases, and 10 bases lay in between. What was sequenced was PBMCs. This clonotype was sampled from a woman between 40 and 50 years old in good health. Some clones in this sample may be carry-over from other donors' samples. V gene TRBV6-1 combines with J gene TRBJ1-3; no clear D gene. CDR3 protein: CASSEAEDTGNTIYF. For the CDR3, the DNA is TGTGCCAGCAGTGAAGCTGAGGATACAGGAAACACCATATATTTT.